This TCR beta chain was identified during a study of cytomegalovirus exposure and HLA in healthy donors. Study-wide findings and caveats: CMV serostatus was the sole immune exposure data available.

A multiplex PCR was run with 60 Vbeta primers and 13 Jbeta primers. Sequencing used immunoSEQ multiplex PCR; TCRdb keeps in-frame clones, though not all of them. The sample holds 150,000 to 200,000 clones, 80% seen once. With respect to this clone: Its cognate antigen is unknown.

Material for sequencing was PBMCs. The sequence came from a woman aged 40-49 years in good health and CMV-seronegative.

The CDR3 region is CASSIDATANNQPQHF. For the CDR3, the DNA is TGTGCCAGTAGTATAGATGCGACAGCTAACAATCAGCCCCAGCATTTT. V and J are TRBV19 and TRBJ1-5; TRBD1 is a possible D gene (5 bases). Germline-derived CDR1 and CDR2 are LNHDA and SQIVND (reference sequence). The CDR3 has 16 residues. V lost 0 bases to trimming and J lost 3 bases, with 12 bases between them.